This T cell receptor (beta chain) was sequenced for a study of T-cell memory formation after mild COVID-19. Regarding the study as a whole: Clones that contracted from day 15 to 85 had balanced CD4/CD8; later expanders were CD4+ biased.

The CDR3 extends over 19 amino acids. Germline V gives CDR1 SGHVS, CDR2 FQNEAQ. V was pared by 1 base and J by 0 bases, with 16 bases between. TCRdb reprocessed the 5' RACE reads with MiXCR, giving one entry per CDR3 protein. The sample shows some 350,000 distinct CDR3 sequences, 10% to 15% of them seen only once. The table lists this clonotype with a few counts. Its antigen remains unknown. Sample: PBMCs or a T cell subset sorted from them (not recorded which). This sequence originates from a young man who had mild COVID-19 (a few samples of this study predate the infection). Cell type and time point are not known. This chain connects TRBV7-8 to TRBJ2-6; maybe TRBD1 (6 bases). The CDR3 spells CASSLVGRGMVSGANVLTF. The CDR3 DNA sequence: TGTGCCAGCAGCTTAGTAGGCAGGGGTATGGTCTCTGGGGCCAACGTCCTGACTTTC.